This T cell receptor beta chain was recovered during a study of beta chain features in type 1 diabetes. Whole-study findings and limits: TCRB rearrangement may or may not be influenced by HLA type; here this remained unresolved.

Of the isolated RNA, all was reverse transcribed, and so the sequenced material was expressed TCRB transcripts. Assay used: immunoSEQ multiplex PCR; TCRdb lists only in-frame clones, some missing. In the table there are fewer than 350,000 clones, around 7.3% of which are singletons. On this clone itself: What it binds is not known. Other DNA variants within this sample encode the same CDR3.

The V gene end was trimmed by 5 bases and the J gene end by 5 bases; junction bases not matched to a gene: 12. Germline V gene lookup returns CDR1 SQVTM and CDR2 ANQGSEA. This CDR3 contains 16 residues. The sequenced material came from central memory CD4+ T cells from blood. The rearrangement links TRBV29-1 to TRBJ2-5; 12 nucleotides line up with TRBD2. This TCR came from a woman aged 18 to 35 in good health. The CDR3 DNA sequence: TGCAGCGTTCTCCCGACTAGCGGGAGACGAGGCGAGACCCAGTACTTC. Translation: CSVLPTSGRRGETQYF.